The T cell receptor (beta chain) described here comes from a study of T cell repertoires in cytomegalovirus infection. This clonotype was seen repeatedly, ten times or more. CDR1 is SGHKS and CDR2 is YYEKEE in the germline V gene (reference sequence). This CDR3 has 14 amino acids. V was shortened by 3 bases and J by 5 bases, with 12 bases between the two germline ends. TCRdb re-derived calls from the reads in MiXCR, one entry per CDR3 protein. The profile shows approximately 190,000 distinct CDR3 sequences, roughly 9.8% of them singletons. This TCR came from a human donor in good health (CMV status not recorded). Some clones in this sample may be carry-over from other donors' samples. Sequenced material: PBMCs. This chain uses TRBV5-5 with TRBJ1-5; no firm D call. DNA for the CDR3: TGTGCCAGCAGCTACTACGAGAAGGATCAGCCCCAGCATTTT. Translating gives CASSYYEKDQPQHF. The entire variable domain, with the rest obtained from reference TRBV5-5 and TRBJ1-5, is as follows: DAGVTQSPTHLIKTRGQQVTLRCSPISGHKSVSWYQQVLGQGPQFIFQYYEKEERGRGNFPDRFSARQFPNYSSELNVNALLLGDSALYLCASSYYEKDQPQHFGDGTRLSIL.